This T cell receptor beta chain appears in the sequencing data of a study of T cell repertoires in cytomegalovirus infection. Study in general: CMV infection together with matching HLA type was indicated by public TCR beta signatures.

The sample holds a few counts of this clonotype. The antigen is undetermined. MiXCR, applied by TCRdb to the reads, yields one record per CDR3 protein. The sample lists 200,000 to 250,000 distinct CDR3 sequences, about 23% seen once, with 15% to 20% in the top ten. Broader study findings: CMV-specific TCR beta clonotypes restricted by HLA-C dominated the ex vivo response.

Sequencing used CD8+ T cells from PBMCs. The receptor's source is a human donor in good health (CMV status not recorded). Some clones in this sample may be carry-over from other donors' samples.

The chain's CDR3 is CASSIPDSLNQPQHF. CDR3 coding DNA: TGTGCCAGCAGTATCCCCGACAGCCTCAATCAGCCCCAGCATTTT. The rearrangement links TRBV28 to TRBJ1-5; D may be TRBD1 (5 bases). This CDR3 is 15 amino acids long. Trimming cost V 5 bases and J 3 bases, with 14 bases left between them. Per the germline V gene, CDR1 is MDHEN and CDR2 is SYDVKM.